This T cell receptor (beta chain) came from a study of blood T cell repertoires in COVID-19. In the study overall: Samples taken during acute and convalescent COVID-19 were collected in the United States, Italy and Spain. T cells, B-cell-depleted T cells, or PBMCs provided the cDNA or gDNA that served as material.

Profiled with immunoSEQ multiplex PCR; TCRdb holds only in-frame clones, not every one. The table has roughly 56,000 clones, around 89% seen once. The CDR3 extends over 14 amino acids. Germline V gene lookup returns CDR1 SGHDT and CDR2 YYEEEE. Points on this clone: One junction end disagrees with the germline gene, perhaps due to a read error.

Sample: peripheral blood. The chain links TRBV5-6 to TRBJ2-3, with 7 bases identical to TRBD1. This clonotype was sampled from a man in his sixties with active COVID-19. The CDR3 DNA sequence: TGTGCCAGCAGCTTGCATCCGGGAACCGGGACAGCAACTTTT. Protein product: CASSLHPGTGTATF.